This T cell receptor (beta chain) originates from a study of shared clonotypes between healthy human individuals. Every immunoSEQ plate was one replicate of a subset's evenly spread DNA. The repertoire was sequenced with immunoSEQ multiplex PCR; TCRdb's copy has only in-frame clones and lacks some. This sample yields 2,100,000 or so clones, of which about 94% are seen a single time; roughly 0.13% belongs to the top ten. Germline V gene lookup returns CDR1 MGHDK and CDR2 SYGVNS. V trimming: 5 bases; J trimming: 6 bases; junction bases outside the gene matches: 7. CDR3 length: 15 residues. Caucasian adults living in Nashville, Tennessee, provided all samples.

Sequences were obtained from naive CD4+ T cells sorted from blood. Subset meaning: CD45RA+ positively selected. V gene TRBV25-1 combines with J gene TRBJ2-1; TRBD2 matches 10 bases. This receptor was obtained from a man in his late teens or twenties in good health. The CDR3 reads CASSTPGLAINEQFF. The DNA for the CDR3 is TGTGCCAGCAGTACACCGGGACTAGCGATCAATGAGCAGTTCTTC. The complete variable domain, with remaining parts taken from reference TRBV25-1 and TRBJ2-1, reads EADIYQTPRYLVIGTGKKITLECSQTMGHDKMYWYQQDPGMELHLIHYSYGVNSTEKGDLSSESTVSRIRTEHFPLTLESARPSHTSQYLCASSTPGLAINEQFFGPGTRLTVL.